Here is one T cell receptor (beta chain) with its context. Its antigen remains unidentified. The CDR3 is 12 residues long. V was cut by 6 bases and J by 6 bases, with 9 bases left in between. Germline values: CDR1 MDHEN, CDR2 SYDVKM. Assay used: immunoSEQ multiplex PCR; TCRdb lists only in-frame clones, some missing. The sample carries 350,000 to 550,000 clones, about 88% recorded once. This record comes from a study of Ad26.COV2.S vaccination and SARS-CoV-2 variants. Background on the study: Each vaccinee took Ad26.COV2.S intramuscularly, once or twice 56 days apart. Study observations and caveats: The breadth of spike-specific CD8+ and CD4+ T cell responses after vaccination was reportedly substantial. Analyses of TCR breadth and depth may have underestimated total T cell responses.

Treatment specified: over 15 received Ad26.COV2.S at low or high dose, single or two shots; about 5 received placebo; per-sample allocation not given. The investigators took samples on day 63 after the first vaccine or placebo injection. A Boston adult aged 18-55 years was the donor. The rearrangement links TRBV28 to TRBJ1-5; a weak D match, TRBD1 (5 bases). This sample comprised peripheral blood, obtained in a trial of Ad26.COV2.S vaccine versus placebo. The TCR comes from a person aged 18-65 years who received the Ad26.COV2.S COVID-19 vaccine or a placebo. This CDR3 reads CASRPGGQPQHF. The CDR3 DNA reads TGTGCCAGCAGACCCGGGGGTCAGCCCCAGCATTTT.